The present T cell receptor (beta chain) was sequenced within a study of shared clonotypes between healthy human individuals. Several immunoSEQ 96-well plates shared each subset's DNA, each plate a replicate. Profiling relied on immunoSEQ multiplex PCR, and the TCRdb table lists in-frame clones only, not all of them. The sample records about 450,000 clones, 79% being singletons. V was shortened by 4 bases and J by 1 base, with 13 bases between the two germline ends. The CDR3 covers 16 residues. Material: PBMCs. The sequence derives from a woman aged 40 to 50 in good health. Some clones in this sample may be carry-over from other donors' samples. This chain links TRBV6-7 with TRBJ2-2; perhaps TRBD1 as D (6 bases). TRBV6-7 counts as an open reading frame of uncertain function. The CDR3 loop is CASSLALGQNTGELFF. As DNA, the CDR3 is TGTGCCAGCAGTTTAGCCCTGGGACAGAACACCGGGGAGCTGTTTTTT.